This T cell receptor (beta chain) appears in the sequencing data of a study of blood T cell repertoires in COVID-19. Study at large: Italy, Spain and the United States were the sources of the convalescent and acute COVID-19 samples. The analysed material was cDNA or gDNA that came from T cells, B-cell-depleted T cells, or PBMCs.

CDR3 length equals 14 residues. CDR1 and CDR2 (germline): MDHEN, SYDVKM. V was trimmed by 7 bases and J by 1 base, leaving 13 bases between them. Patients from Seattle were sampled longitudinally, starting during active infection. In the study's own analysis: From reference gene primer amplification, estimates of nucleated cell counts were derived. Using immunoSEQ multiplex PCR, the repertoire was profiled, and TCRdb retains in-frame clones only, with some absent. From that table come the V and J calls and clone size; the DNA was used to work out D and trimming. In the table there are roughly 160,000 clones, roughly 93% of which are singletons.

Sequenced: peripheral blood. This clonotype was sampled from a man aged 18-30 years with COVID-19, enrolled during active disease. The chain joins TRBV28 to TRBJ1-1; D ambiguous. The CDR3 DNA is TGTGCCAGCAAGGGTGGGGAGGAGAACACTGAAGCTTTCTTT. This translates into CASKGGEENTEAFF.